This T cell receptor beta chain is from a study of regulatory T cells in long-lasting Graves disease. For TCR beta, libraries came from iRepertoire HTBI primers and Arm-PCR of CDR3 regions. How the authors handled the data: From all samples, identification returned 14 TRBJ and 60 to 80 TRBV segments. Each CDR3 protein gets one entry after TCRdb re-called the multiplex PCR reads with MiXCR. The V and J calls, along with clone size, are taken from TCRdb and not from the paper's own processing. Of hundreds of thousands of distinct CDR3 sequences in the sample, 15% to 19% were seen once. This clonotype was counted at least ten times. Antigen unknown. Study results and limitations: Under persistent disease, TRBV28, TRBJ1-2 and TRBJ2-5 were used preferentially.

The CDR3 is made up of 14 amino acids. The germline V gene encodes CDR1 GTSNPN and CDR2 SVGIG (reference sequence). V lost 4 bases to trimming and J lost 4 bases, with 16 bases between them. Time point defined: newly diagnosed GD, antithyroid drugs for less than 3 months. RNA isolated from PBMCs was used to make the TCR library. As a group, patients came from one endocrinology department in Xi'an, China. The clonotype was recovered from a female donor with Graves disease. This specimen consisted of peripheral blood mononuclear cells (PBMCs), obtained at new diagnosis, from a patient treated with antithyroid drugs. V gene TRBV30 combines with J gene TRBJ1-1; tentative D call: TRBD1 (6 bases). CDR3 amino acids: CAWTIGTFATEAFF. The CDR3 DNA reads TGTGCCTGGACTATCGGGACATTTGCCACTGAAGCTTTCTTT.